These 25 T cell receptor beta chains originate from one sample sequenced in a study of response to subunit inactivated influenza vaccine. Each CDR3 protein gets one entry after TCRdb re-called the RT-PCR reads with MiXCR. The sample records roughly 700,000 distinct CDR3 sequences, 14% being singletons. Sequenced material: PBMCs from blood, taken roughly 2 weeks before vaccination. The receptors originated from a man aged 45 to 65 who received an inactivated influenza vaccine.

The chain couples TRBV20-1 to TRBJ2-1, with TRBD2 as a possible D gene (5 bases). Trimming took off 2 bases at V and 4 bases at J, with 9 bases between the two ends. The CDR3 has 13 residues. The germline V gene encodes CDR1 DFQATT and CDR2 SNEGSKA (reference sequence). This CDR3 reads CSARLAEYNEQFF. The CDR3 nucleotides read TGCAGTGCTAGACTAGCTGAGTACAATGAGCAGTTCTTC.

The sample holds one count of this clonotype. The gene calls are TRBV5-4 and TRBJ2-7; 7 bases line up with TRBD2. The V gene's germline CDR1 is SGHNT and CDR2 YYREEE (reference sequence). The CDR3 has 14 amino acids. J was trimmed by 2 bases and V by 2 bases; bases with no gene match: 4. CDR3 loop: CASSLFAGAYEQYF. The CDR3 DNA reads TGTGCCAGCAGCTTATTTGCGGGGGCCTACGAGCAGTACTTC. Based on the CDR3 plus reference TRBV5-4 and TRBJ2-7, the full variable domain is ETGVTQSPTHLIKTRGQQVTLRCSSQSGHNTVSWYQQALGQGPQFIFQYYREEENGRGNFPPRFSGLQFPNYSSELNVNALELDDSALYLCASSLFAGAYEQYFGPGTRLTVT.

This rearrangement joins TRBV27 to TRBJ2-7; D is perhaps TRBD2 (6 bases). V lost 0 bases and J 0 bases, leaving 12 bases between the germline ends. In germline, CDR1 is MNHEY, CDR2 SMNVEV (reference sequence). CDR3 length: 16 amino acids. CDR3 in DNA: TGTGCCAGCAGTTTATCTCGACGGGGGAGCTCCTACGAGCAGTACTTC. This encodes CASSLSRRGSSYEQYF.

The chain has TRBV12-3 or TRBV12-4 and TRBJ1-5; D is ambiguous. Trimming took 0 bases from V and 7 from J, leaving 10 bases between them. CDR3 size: 14 residues. The CDR3 region is CASSLARVRQPQHF. For the CDR3, the DNA is TGTGCCAGCAGTTTAGCGCGGGTGAGGCAGCCCCAGCATTTT.

The V gene is TRBV6-1, the J gene TRBJ1-5; perhaps TRBD1 as D (5 bases). Looked up from germline, CDR1 is MNHNS and CDR2 is SASEGT. The CDR3 contains 15 residues. The germline V and J ends were trimmed by 6 bases and 7 bases, with 19 bases remaining between them. The CDR3 is CASRRDSAGWQPQHF. The CDR3 DNA reads TGTGCCAGCAGGAGGGATTCGGCAGGGTGGCAGCCCCAGCATTTT.

This chain links TRBV7-2 with TRBJ1-6; D remains unclear. Germline V lookup: CDR1 SGHTA, CDR2 FQGNSA. Trimming took off 5 bases at V and 5 bases at J, with 10 bases between the two ends. This CDR3 is 14 amino acids long. DNA of the CDR3: TGTGCCAGCAGCCCCGGGATAAATAATTCACCCCTCCACTTT. Its protein product is CASSPGINNSPLHF.

This clonotype was found a few times. This rearrangement joins TRBV20-1 to TRBJ2-5; 11 nucleotides match TRBD2. Unmatched junction bases numbered 11, after V lost 6 bases and J lost 5 bases. The CDR3 is 15 amino acids. The V gene's germline CDR1 is DFQATT and CDR2 SNEGSKA (reference sequence). This CDR3 reads CSANNLAGGVETQYF. CDR3 sequence (DNA): TGCAGTGCAAACAATCTAGCGGGAGGTGTGGAGACCCAGTACTTC.

V is TRBV9 and J is TRBJ2-5; D is possibly TRBD1 or TRBD2 (5 bases each). V was shortened by 0 bases and J by 2 bases, with 14 bases between the two germline ends. The CDR3 spans 16 residues. The germline V gene encodes CDR1 SGDLS and CDR2 YYNGEE. Here the CDR3 reads CASSVGGRTLQETQYF. In nucleotides, the CDR3 is TGTGCCAGCAGCGTAGGGGGCAGGACTCTTCAAGAGACCCAGTACTTC.

This clonotype was counted only a few times. The V call is TRBV24-1, the J call TRBJ1-4; a possible D gene is TRBD1 (5 bases). V was pared by 4 bases and J by 7 bases, with 12 bases between. Germline assignment: CDR1 KGHDR and CDR2 SFDVKD. This CDR3 is built from 14 residues. In nucleotides, the CDR3 is TGTGCCACCAGTGAGGGCAGGGATTCTGAAAAACTGTTTTTT. Residues: CATSEGRDSEKLFF.

This clonotype turned up a few times. This chain links TRBV30 with TRBJ2-5; a possible D gene is TRBD1 (5 bases). The CDR3 contains 14 residues. V lost 2 bases to trimming and J lost 6 bases, with 16 bases between them. Germline V gene lookup returns CDR1 GTSNPN and CDR2 SVGIG (reference sequence). CDR3 sequence: CAWSLPGLRKTQYF. The CDR3 DNA follows: TGTGCCTGGAGTCTTCCAGGGTTGAGGAAGACCCAGTACTTC.

This clonotype was seen at least ten times. The V and J genes are TRBV12-3 or TRBV12-4 and TRBJ2-2; D call uncertain. Trimming left V 3 bases short and J 6 bases short, with 5 bases between. The CDR3 runs to 12 residues. The CDR3 bases are TGTGCCAGCAGTTTCTTTTCCGGGGAGCTGTTTTTT. It codes for CASSFFSGELFF.

This clonotype was counted a few times. The rearrangement joins TRBV12-3 or TRBV12-4 to TRBJ2-1; 13 bases are a match to TRBD2. V lost 5 bases, J lost 4 bases, and 11 bases stayed unmatched. The CDR3 loop spans 18 amino acids. The CDR3 sequence is CASSPPGLAGQFYNEQFF. DNA for the CDR3: TGTGCCAGCAGTCCTCCGGGACTAGCGGGGCAATTTTACAATGAGCAGTTCTTC.

This clonotype was seen a handful of times. V usage is TRBV15 and J usage is TRBJ2-3, with 7 bases matching TRBD2. The V gene end was trimmed by 4 bases and the J gene end by 1 base; junction bases not matched to a gene: 8. The CDR3 loop spans 16 amino acids. Germline assignment: CDR1 LNHNV and CDR2 YYDKDF (reference sequence). DNA for the CDR3: TGTGCCACCAGCACGCAATGGGGAGGGGGCACAGATACGCAGTATTTT. Translation: CATSTQWGGGTDTQYF.

This clonotype was seen ten or more times. The chain is built from TRBV12-3 or TRBV12-4 and TRBJ2-2; no clear D. This CDR3 region has 13 residues. V was trimmed by 6 bases and J by 4 bases, leaving 9 bases between them. CDR3 sequence reads: CASRVSSTGELFF. In DNA form, the CDR3 reads TGTGCCAGCAGGGTTAGCAGCACCGGGGAGCTGTTTTTT.

This clonotype has more than one count but fewer than ten. The J gene is TRBJ2-3, the V gene TRBV20-1; D ambiguous. Germline CDR1 is DFQATT and CDR2 is SNEGSKA (reference sequence). V lost 6 bases and J lost 0, with 19 bases in between. This CDR3 is 16 amino acids long. Here the CDR3 DNA reads TGCAGTGCGGACCCGGTGGAGAGGTCAAGCACAGATACGCAGTATTTT. Amino acids: CSADPVERSSTDTQYF.

In this sample, this clonotype turned up a few times. The gene calls are TRBV20-1 and TRBJ2-7; D ambiguous. The V end was cut by 3 bases, the J end by 2 bases, with 14 bases between. Germline CDR1 and CDR2: DFQATT and SNEGSKA (reference sequence). The CDR3 covers 14 residues. This CDR3 is CSASEVPSTYEQYF. Written as DNA, the CDR3 is TGCAGTGCTAGTGAGGTACCATCGACCTACGAGCAGTACTTC.

CDR3 DNA: TGTGCCAGCTCACCACCCCTAGCGGGGCCTAGCTCCTACGAGCAGTACTTC. It translates to CASSPPLAGPSSYEQYF. The gene calls are TRBV18 and TRBJ2-7; 9 positions match TRBD2. Germline V gene data show CDR1 as KGHSH and CDR2 as LQKENI. The CDR3 consists of 17 residues. V shed 0 bases and J 0 bases; nucleotides not matched to a gene: 6. Full variable domain (remainder filled in from reference TRBV18 and TRBJ2-7): NAGVMQNPRHLVRRRGQEARLRCSPMKGHSHVYWYRQLPEEGLKFMVYLQKENIIDESGMPKERFSAEFPKEGPSILRIQQVVRGDSAAYFCASSPPLAGPSSYEQYFGPGTRLTVT.

This clonotype occurred a few times. The chain recombines TRBV29-1 with TRBJ2-7, with 8 bases identical to TRBD1. The CDR3 consists of 15 residues. The germline V gene has CDR1 SQVTM and CDR2 ANQGSEA. After removal of 6 bases from V and 0 bases from J, the junction contained 10 bases not matched to a gene. The CDR3 coding sequence is TGCAGCGTAAGACAGGGGCCCCTCTACTCCTACGAGCAGTACTTC. This encodes CSVRQGPLYSYEQYF.

This clonotype turned up a few times. In DNA, the CDR3 is TGCGCCAGCAGCCTTCAGACTAGCGGGAGGATGAAAGCCGCCAAAAACATTCAGTACTTC. Its protein product is CASSLQTSGRMKAAKNIQYF. This rearrangement joins TRBV5-1 to TRBJ2-4; TRBD2 agrees at 13 bases. The CDR3 loop spans 20 amino acids. Trimming cost V 4 bases and J 1 base; bases outside gene matches: 14. Germline CDR1 is SGHRS and CDR2 is YFSETQ.

V and J are TRBV20-1 and TRBJ2-1, with D perhaps matching TRBD2 (7 bases). The V and J ends lost 0 bases and 7 bases respectively, with 19 bases between them. Germline lookup yields CDR1 DFQATT and CDR2 SNEGSKA (reference sequence). CDR3 length: 16 amino acids. CDR3 protein: CSARDPGGLSLNEQFF. CDR3 bases: TGCAGTGCTAGAGATCCGGGGGGCTTATCGTTGAATGAGCAGTTCTTC.

This clonotype was seen at least ten times. The chain is built from TRBV5-1 and TRBJ1-1; D might be TRBD1 (5 bases). This CDR3 is built from 14 residues. The V end was cut by 6 bases, the J end by 7 bases, with 19 bases between. The V gene's germline CDR1 is SGHRS and CDR2 YFSETQ. The CDR3 DNA is TGCGCCAGCACCCCCGGCTGGGACGAAGATGAAGCTTTCTTT. Encoded protein: CASTPGWDEDEAFF.

This clonotype was counted many times. This chain joins TRBV12-3 or TRBV12-4 and TRBJ1-1; D not resolved. The CDR3 loop spans 13 amino acids. With 3 bases removed from V and 1 base from J, the gap between germline ends came to 6 bases. DNA of the CDR3: TGTGCCAGCAGTTTCGAGGGGAACACTGAAGCTTTCTTT. Its translation is CASSFEGNTEAFF.

In this sample, this clonotype turned up many times. The V call is TRBV12-3 or TRBV12-4, the J call TRBJ2-3, with 8 bases matching TRBD2. The CDR3 has 14 amino acids. Unmatched junction bases numbered 0, after V lost 0 bases and J lost 4 bases. CDR3 in DNA: TGTGCCAGCAGTTTAGCCGGGGGGGCAGATACGCAGTATTTT. It codes for CASSLAGGADTQYF.

This clonotype was recorded at least ten times. This rearrangement joins TRBV28 to TRBJ1-4; a weak D match, TRBD1 (5 bases). CDR3 length: 15 amino acids. V lost 4 bases to trimming and J lost 2 bases, with 11 bases between them. Germline values: CDR1 MDHEN, CDR2 SYDVKM. The CDR3 DNA follows: TGTGCCAGCAGTTCATCGTGGGGGACTAATGAAAAACTGTTTTTT. This translates into CASSSSWGTNEKLFF.

This clonotype was picked up a small number of times. The rearrangement joins TRBV5-1 to TRBJ1-1; tentatively, D is TRBD1 (6 bases). Trimming pared 0 bases from V and 5 bases from J, leaving 17 bases between. The CDR3 is 16 amino acids. Germline loops: CDR1 SGHRS, CDR2 YFSETQ. The CDR3 DNA sequence: TGCGCCAGCAGCTTGGCCGGCGGGGGCTGGAATACTGAAGCTTTCTTT. Residues: CASSLAGGGWNTEAFF. The full variable domain, with the rest looked up from reference TRBV5-1 and TRBJ1-1, is KAGVTQTPRYLIKTRGQQVTLSCSPISGHRSVSWYQQTPGQGLQFLFEYFSETQRNKGNFPGRFSGRQFSNSRSEMNVSTLELGDSALYLCASSLAGGGWNTEAFFGQGTRLTVV.